This TCR beta chain was retrieved from a study of T cell responses to AZD1222 COVID-19 vaccine (dated by TCRdb to the early 2020s). Regarding the study in general: AZD1222 recipients whose second dose came at about 4 weeks and those whose second dose came at about 12 weeks were combined into one group, since spike-specific TCR depth and breadth did not differ between the two schedules. Trial participants were enrolled into age subgroups of 18-55, 56-69 and 70-plus years, which contained around 150, 28 and 57 TCR-sequenced participants, respectively. A total of just over 230 trial participants underwent TCR sequencing, of whom about 200 had received two doses of AZD1222 and about 25 had received two doses of the MenACWY control vaccine. Broad study findings and their caveats: Participants were mostly white British, with more females than males. The authors suggested clonal diversity may have been underestimated. Because no day 14 peak-response samples were available, repertoires were characterized only after the peak T cell response. Conclusions about previously exposed vaccinees are limited because only five to seven AZD1222 recipients were SARS-CoV-2 seropositive at baseline. Epitopes outside the regions mutated in the B.1.351 and B.1.1.7 variants were reportedly recognized by nearly half of the unique spike-specific TCRs. The whole spike protein was spanned by vaccine-associated CD4 TCRs, and dominant responses were seen in regions 160-218 and 743-854. The 56-69-year group was small, and its depth increase did not reach significance, likely because of low power. A significant rise in spike-specific TCR breadth and depth was observed after two AZD1222 doses relative to day 0 and relative to MenACWY recipients.

According to the study, the label for this sample's time point signals: baseline before first vaccination. Samples from vaccinated people were obtained from the UK trials COV001 and COV002, which included a single-blind randomized controlled phase 2/3 trial of AZD1222 (ChAdOx1 nCoV-19) in healthy adults. For TCRbeta chain sequencing, PBMC samples were collected from trial participants at day 0 and at day 28 after the second dose. Turning to this clone: The target of this receptor is not known. No much larger clone is present one base from it, and per-base qualities are unavailable.

The CDR3 regions of human TCRbeta chains were analyzed by immunosequencing. On the authors' methods: Repertoire TCRs were checked for matches against a reference library of SARS-CoV-2-specific TCRs that had been generated using the MIRA antigen-specificity platform. Breadth was defined as the fraction of unique TCRs that were SARS-CoV-2-associated, and depth was defined as the fraction of total T cells that were SARS-CoV-2-associated. Using the MIRA data, each spike-specific TCR was mapped to the spike region that the TCR reacts to and placed in a CD4 or CD8 class. Log10-transformed breadth and depth values were compared by one-way ANOVA with Sidak's multiple comparisons tests. TCRdb obtained this table from immuneACCESS and retained in-frame rearrangements with V and J assigned. These tables miss some clones; where compared with another copy, unresolved V genes account for less than half of the shortfall, and the remainder is unexplained. V, J and clone size are taken as reported in that table, and D and trimming were inferred from the DNA itself. The table for this sample lists 100,000 or so clones; around nine tenths of them were counted only once. The ten largest clonotypes hold around 3.1% of the sample.

CDR1 and CDR2, per the germline V gene, are MNHEY and SVGEGT. Cut back by 6 bases and 4 bases, the V and J ends lie 14 bases apart. From the cysteine up to the phenylalanine, the CDR3 has a length of 14 residues. Of all the DNA, just the CDR3 is kept, 42 bases in frame from base 1. The input for sequencing was peripheral blood, taken on day 0 of AZD1222 vaccination. This sequence uses TRBV6-2 or TRBV6-3 and TRBJ2-3; no D segment can be confidently identified. This clonotype originated in an adult in good health. The DNA is as follows: TGTGCCAGCAGCAAAGGAGTTGGGGCAGATACGCAGTATTTT. This translates into CASSKGVGADTQYF.